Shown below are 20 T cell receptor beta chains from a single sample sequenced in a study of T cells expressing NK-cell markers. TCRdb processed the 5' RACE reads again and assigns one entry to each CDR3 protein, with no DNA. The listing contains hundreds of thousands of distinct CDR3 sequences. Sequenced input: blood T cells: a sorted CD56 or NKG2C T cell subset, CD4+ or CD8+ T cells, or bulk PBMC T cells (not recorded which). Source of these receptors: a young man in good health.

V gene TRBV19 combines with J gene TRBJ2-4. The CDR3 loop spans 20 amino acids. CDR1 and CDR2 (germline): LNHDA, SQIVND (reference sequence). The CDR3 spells CASSTPISTWGDIAKNIQYF.

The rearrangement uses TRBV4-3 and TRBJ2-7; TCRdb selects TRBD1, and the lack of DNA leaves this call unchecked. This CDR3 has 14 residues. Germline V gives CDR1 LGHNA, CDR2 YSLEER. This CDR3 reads CASSQVGETYEQYF.

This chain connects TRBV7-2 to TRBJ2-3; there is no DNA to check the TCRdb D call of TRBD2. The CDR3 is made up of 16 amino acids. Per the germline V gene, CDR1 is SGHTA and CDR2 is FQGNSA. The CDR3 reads CASSLGLASFTDTQYF.

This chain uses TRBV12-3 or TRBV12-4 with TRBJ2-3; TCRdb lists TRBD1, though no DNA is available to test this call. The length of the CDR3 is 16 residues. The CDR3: CASSLPREGVTDTQYF.

The CDR3 sequence is CASGDYPTDTQYF. The chain joins TRBV6-1 to TRBJ2-3; the D call from TCRdb, TRBD2, cannot be confirmed without DNA. This CDR3 contains 13 residues. Germline assignment: CDR1 MNHNS and CDR2 SASEGT.

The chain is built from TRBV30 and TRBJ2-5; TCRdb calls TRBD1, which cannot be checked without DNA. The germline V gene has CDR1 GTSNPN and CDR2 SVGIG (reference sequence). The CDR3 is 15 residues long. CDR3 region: CAWSVLPSLQETQYF.

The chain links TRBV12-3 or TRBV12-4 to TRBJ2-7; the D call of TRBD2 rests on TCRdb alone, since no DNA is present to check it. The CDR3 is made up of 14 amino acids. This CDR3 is CASSSSGTPYEQYF.

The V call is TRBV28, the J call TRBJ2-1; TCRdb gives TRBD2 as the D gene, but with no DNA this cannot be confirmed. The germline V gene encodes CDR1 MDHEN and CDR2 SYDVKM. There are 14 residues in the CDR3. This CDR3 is CATKSSLLYNEQFF. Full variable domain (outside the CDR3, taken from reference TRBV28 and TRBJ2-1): DVKVTQSSRYLVKRTGEKVFLECVQDMDHENMFWYRQDPGLGLRLIYFSYDVKMKEKGDIPEGYSVSREKKERFSLILESASTNQTSMYLCATKSSLLYNEQFFGPGTRLTVL.

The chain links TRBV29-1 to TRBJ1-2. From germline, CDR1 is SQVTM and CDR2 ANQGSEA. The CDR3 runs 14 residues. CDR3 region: CSVEKRLANYGYTF.

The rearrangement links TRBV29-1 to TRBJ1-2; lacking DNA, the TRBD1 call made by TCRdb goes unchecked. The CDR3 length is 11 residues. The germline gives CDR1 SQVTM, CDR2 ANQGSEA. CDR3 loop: CSVSDREGYTF.

The CDR3 here is CASRGVSEQFF. This sequence joins TRBV12-3 or TRBV12-4 and TRBJ2-1; TCRdb calls TRBD1, which cannot be checked without DNA. The CDR3 has 11 residues.

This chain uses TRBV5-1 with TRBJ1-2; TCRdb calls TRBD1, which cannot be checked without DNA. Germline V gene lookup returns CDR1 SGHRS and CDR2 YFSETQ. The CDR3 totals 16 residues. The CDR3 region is CASSLGILGLGYGYTF.

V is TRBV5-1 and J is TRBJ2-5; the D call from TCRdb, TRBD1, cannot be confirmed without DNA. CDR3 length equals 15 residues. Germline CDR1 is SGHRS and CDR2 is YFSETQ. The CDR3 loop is CASSLAPGAQETQYF.

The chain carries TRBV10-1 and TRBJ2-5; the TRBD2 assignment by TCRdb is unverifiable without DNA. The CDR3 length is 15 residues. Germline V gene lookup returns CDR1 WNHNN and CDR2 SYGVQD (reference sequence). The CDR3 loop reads CASSESRGRGETQYF.

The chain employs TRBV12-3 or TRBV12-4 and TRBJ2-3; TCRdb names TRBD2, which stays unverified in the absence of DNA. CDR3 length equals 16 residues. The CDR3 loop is CASSISGTPDLDTQYF.

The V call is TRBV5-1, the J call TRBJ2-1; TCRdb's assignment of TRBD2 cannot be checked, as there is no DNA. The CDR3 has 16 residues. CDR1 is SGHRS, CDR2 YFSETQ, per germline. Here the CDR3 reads CASSLLSSGSSYEQFF. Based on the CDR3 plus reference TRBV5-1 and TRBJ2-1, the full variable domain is KAGVTQTPRYLIKTRGQQVTLSCSPISGHRSVSWYQQTPGQGLQFLFEYFSETQRNKGNFPGRFSGRQFSNSRSEMNVSTLELGDSALYLCASSLLSSGSSYEQFFGPGTRLTVL.

This CDR3 reads CASLRSGGHEQFF. The J gene is TRBJ2-1, the V gene TRBV28; the TRBD2 assignment by TCRdb is unverifiable without DNA. The CDR3 runs 13 residues. CDR1 is MDHEN, CDR2 SYDVKM, per germline.

CDR3 in amino acids: CASSEREGLEQFF. The rearrangement uses TRBV5-1 and TRBJ2-1; TCRdb's assignment of TRBD2 cannot be checked, as there is no DNA. CDR1 SGHRS and CDR2 YFSETQ come from the germline V gene. The CDR3 runs to 13 residues.

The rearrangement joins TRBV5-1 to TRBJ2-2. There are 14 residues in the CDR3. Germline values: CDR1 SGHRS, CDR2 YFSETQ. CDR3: CASSYDTGTGELFF.

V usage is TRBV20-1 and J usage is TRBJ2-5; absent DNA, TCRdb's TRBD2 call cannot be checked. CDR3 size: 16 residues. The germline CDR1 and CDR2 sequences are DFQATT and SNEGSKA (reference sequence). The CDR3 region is CSAFGDVKGRQETQYF.